These 17 T cell receptor beta chains were sequenced from one sample in a study of response to subunit inactivated influenza vaccine. TCRdb reprocessed the RT-PCR reads with MiXCR, giving one entry per CDR3 protein. Among about 700,000 distinct CDR3 sequences listed, around 13% were seen once. Sequenced material: PBMCs from blood, taken about 14 days before vaccination. These receptors were obtained from a man aged 45 to 65 who received an inactivated influenza vaccine.

About this clonotype: Sequence at one end of the junction differs from germline and may be a read error. V is TRBV12-3 or TRBV12-4 and J is TRBJ2-1, with D unclear. The CDR3 is made up of 15 amino acids. In DNA form, the CDR3 reads TGTACCAGCAGTTTATCCCCCGGACCCCTCAATGAGCAGTTCTTC. Translating gives CTSSLSPGPLNEQFF.

The chain is built from TRBV4-3 and TRBJ1-2; D uncertain. Trimming took 3 bases from V and 7 from J, leaving 6 bases between them. The CDR3 extends over 11 amino acids. CDR1 and CDR2 from the germline V gene are LGHNA and YSLEER. The DNA of the CDR3 is TGCGCCAGCAGCCAGGGGAGTGGCTACACCTTC. Protein: CASSQGSGYTF.

In its sample, this clonotype was seen a few times. The chain has TRBV10-3 and TRBJ2-3, with 11 bases lining up with TRBD2. From germline, CDR1 is ENHRY and CDR2 SYGVKD. CDR3 length: 19 amino acids. Germline trimming cut 5 bases from V and 3 bases from J; bases unmatched to any gene: 16. CDR3 region: CAISRERYRTSGFTDTQYF. CDR3 DNA sequence: TGTGCCATCAGTCGAGAACGATATAGGACTAGCGGGTTTACAGATACGCAGTATTTT.

J is TRBJ2-7 and V is TRBV5-1; 7 nucleotides match TRBD1. Germline CDR1 reads SGHRS; CDR2 reads YFSETQ. The CDR3 consists of 15 residues. Trimming cost V 0 bases and J 5 bases; bases outside gene matches: 8. Here the CDR3 DNA reads TGCGCCAGCAGCTTGGAGGGGGCGTCCCACCACGAGCAGTACTTC. This codes for CASSLEGASHHEQYF.

This clonotype was counted a few times. The rearrangement uses TRBV12-3 or TRBV12-4 and TRBJ2-1; 11 nucleotides match TRBD2. Trimming took 5 bases from V and 6 from J; bases not matched to a gene: 15. The length of the CDR3 is 18 residues. The CDR3 sequence: CASSPRAAVSGRGNEQFF. In DNA form, the CDR3 reads TGTGCCAGCAGTCCCCGAGCCGCCGTTAGCGGGAGGGGCAATGAGCAGTTCTTC.

The CDR3 region has the DNA TGTGCCAGCAGTTTGACTTTGCTAACAGGGGGGAATGAAAAACTGTTTTTT. Protein sequence: CASSLTLLTGGNEKLFF. V gene TRBV12-3 or TRBV12-4 combines with J gene TRBJ1-4, with TRBD1 identical over 8 bases. The CDR3 has 17 amino acids. V dropped 3 bases and J dropped 5; count of bases not matched to a gene: 11.

As for this clonotype: A read error may account for a junction end that differs from germline. The chain is built from TRBV5-1 and TRBJ1-4; D perhaps matches TRBD1 (5 bases). CDR1 and CDR2 from the germline V gene are SGHRS and YFSETQ. The CDR3 totals 13 residues. The CDR3 DNA is TGCGCCAGCAGCTTGGAACAGACAGAAAAACTTTTTTTT. Its protein is CASSLEQTEKLFF. Looking up the rest from reference TRBV5-1 and TRBJ1-4 gives the full variable domain: KAGVTQTPRYLIKTRGQQVTLSCSPISGHRSVSWYQQTPGQGLQFLFEYFSETQRNKGNFPGRFSGRQFSNSRSEMNVSTLELGDSALYLCASSLEQTEKLFFGSGTQLSVL.

This clonotype has more than one count but fewer than ten. The rearrangement links TRBV19 to TRBJ2-7; 8 bases are a match to TRBD2. Looked up from germline, CDR1 is LNHDA and CDR2 is SQIVND (reference sequence). The CDR3 is 13 residues long. V shed 6 bases, J shed 4 bases, and the junction held 5 bases outside the gene matches. The CDR3 DNA reads TGTGCCAGTAGCCGGCGGGAGGTGTACGAGCAGTACTTC. Residues: CASSRREVYEQYF.

This clonotype has more than one count but fewer than ten. The CDR3 here is CASSLSPFGDLQGVGYTF. The CDR3 coding sequence is TGTGCCAGCAGTTTATCGCCATTCGGGGACCTCCAGGGGGTTGGCTACACCTTC. The chain carries TRBV27 and TRBJ1-2; 7 bases line up with TRBD1. Germline-derived CDR1 and CDR2 are MNHEY and SMNVEV (reference sequence). This CDR3 is 18 amino acids long. J gave up 7 bases and V 0 bases, and 17 bases lay outside the gene matches.

The chain uses TRBV9 and TRBJ1-4; D may be TRBD1 (6 bases). The CDR3 runs 14 residues. V lost 2 bases and J lost 5, with 10 bases in between. Germline V lookup: CDR1 SGDLS, CDR2 YYNGEE. The CDR3 coding sequence is TGTGCCAGCAGCGTCGCACAGGGCAATGAAAAACTGTTTTTT. This gives the protein CASSVAQGNEKLFF.

This clonotype was counted only a few times. The chain is built from TRBV12-3 or TRBV12-4 and TRBJ1-2; 8 positions agree with TRBD1. Trimming at V came to 5 bases and at J to 0 bases, leaving 5 bases not matched to a gene. The CDR3 totals 15 residues. The CDR3 spells CASSRQGITNYGYTF. DNA for the CDR3: TGTGCCAGCAGTAGACAGGGGATTACTAACTATGGCTACACCTTC.

The chain has TRBV12-3 or TRBV12-4 and TRBJ1-1; D is uncertain. V was clipped by 7 bases and J by 1 base, with 7 bases between them. The CDR3 sequence is 12 residues long. CDR3 sequence reads: CASKDGNTEAFF. The CDR3 nucleotides read TGTGCCAGCAAGGACGGGAACACTGAAGCTTTCTTT.

This clonotype was seen more than once but under ten times. V gene TRBV5-1 combines with J gene TRBJ2-1; weak D call: TRBD1 (5 bases). Germline lookup yields CDR1 SGHRS and CDR2 YFSETQ. Deletions cut 1 base from V and 8 bases from J, with 10 bases between. This CDR3 spans 13 amino acids. This CDR3 is CASSLLRGHEQFF. The DNA for the CDR3 is TGCGCCAGCAGCTTGCTTAGGGGCCATGAGCAGTTCTTC.

This clonotype was recorded a few times. V is TRBV6-1 and J is TRBJ2-6; D gene unclear. V was trimmed by 1 base and J by 4 bases, leaving 8 bases between them. Germline values: CDR1 MNHNS, CDR2 SASEGT. This CDR3 has 15 amino acids. The CDR3 DNA follows: TGTGCCAGCAGTGAAGACGGTACGGGGGCCAACGTCCTGACTTTC. It specifies CASSEDGTGANVLTF.

The chain joins TRBV11-2 to TRBJ2-3, with 14 bases that match TRBD2. V trimming: 5 bases; J trimming: 2 bases; junction bases outside the gene matches: 9. The germline V gene has CDR1 SGHAT and CDR2 FQNNGV. The CDR3 sequence is 18 residues long. The CDR3 reads CASSKQLTSGGATDTQYF. CDR3 nucleotide sequence: TGTGCCAGCAGCAAACAACTGACTAGCGGGGGGGCCACAGATACGCAGTATTTT.

This chain joins TRBV12-3 or TRBV12-4 and TRBJ2-5; D unclear. This CDR3 comprises 15 residues. The germline V and J ends were trimmed by 3 bases and 8 bases, with 19 bases remaining between them. The DNA of the CDR3 is TGTGCCAGCAGTTTCTCGGTACGGACCCCGCCAACCCAGTACTTC. Protein product: CASSFSVRTPPTQYF.

This clonotype was picked up many times. The chain is built from TRBV20-1 and TRBJ2-1; the D is unclear. The V end was cut by 6 bases, the J end by 10 bases, with 13 bases between. This CDR3 spans 11 amino acids. CDR1 DFQATT and CDR2 SNEGSKA come from the germline V gene (reference sequence). The CDR3 sequence: CSAIWDLEQFF. DNA for the CDR3: TGCAGTGCAATTTGGGATTTGGAGCAGTTCTTC.